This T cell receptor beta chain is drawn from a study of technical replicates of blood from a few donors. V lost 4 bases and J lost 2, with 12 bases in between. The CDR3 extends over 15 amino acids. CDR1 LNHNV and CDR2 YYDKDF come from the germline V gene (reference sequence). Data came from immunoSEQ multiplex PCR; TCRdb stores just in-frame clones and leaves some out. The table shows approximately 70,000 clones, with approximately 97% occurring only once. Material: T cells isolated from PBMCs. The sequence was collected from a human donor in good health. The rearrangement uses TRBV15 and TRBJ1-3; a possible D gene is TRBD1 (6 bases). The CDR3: CATSIGQSAGNTIYF. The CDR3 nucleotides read TGTGCCACCAGCATAGGACAGTCTGCTGGAAACACCATATATTTT.